One and the same sample provided the 14 T cell receptor beta chains below, sequenced in a study of TIL therapy for anti-PD-1-resistant metastatic lung cancer. Time point given: pre-treatment sample, taken before nivolumab and TIL therapy. The libraries were made with immunoSEQ v3. Only in-frame clones appear in the TCRdb table, and some are missing; sequencing was by immunoSEQ multiplex PCR. The sample records about 45,000 clones, 79% being singletons. The sample in question was blood, obtained at baseline. The source is a man in his 70s with non-small cell lung cancer.

The rearrangement joins TRBV7-2 to TRBJ2-4; D possibly corresponds to TRBD2 (6 bases). The germline gives CDR1 SGHTA, CDR2 FQGNSA. This CDR3 has 16 amino acids. The germline V and J ends were trimmed by 2 bases and 6 bases, with 17 bases remaining between them. The CDR3, as DNA: TGTGCCAGCAGCTTATATACCGGGAGATCCGGAAACATTCAGTACTTC. As protein: CASSLYTGRSGNIQYF.

This chain links TRBV6-1 with TRBJ1-1, with 7 bases lining up with TRBD1. This CDR3 contains 14 residues. Germline CDR1 is MNHNS and CDR2 is SASEGT. V lost 7 bases and J lost 1; bases outside the gene matches: 6. The CDR3 DNA is TGTGCCAGCAATTGGGACAGCGAGAACACTGAAGCTTTCTTT. Translation gives CASNWDSENTEAFF.

Here the CDR3 DNA reads TGCGCCAGCAGCCTGGGGACAGGGAATCAGCCCCAGCATTTT. Translating it yields CASSLGTGNQPQHF. The genes are TRBV5-1 and TRBJ1-5; 9 bases map to TRBD1. CDR1 is SGHRS and CDR2 is YFSETQ in the germline V gene. The CDR3 loop spans 14 amino acids. The V gene end was trimmed by 4 bases and the J gene end by 4 bases; junction bases not matched to a gene: 3.

V and J are TRBV18 and TRBJ2-5; D might be TRBD1 (6 bases). The CDR3 is 17 residues long. Trimming took 3 bases from V and 3 from J, leaving 20 bases between them. The germline V gene encodes CDR1 KGHSH and CDR2 LQKENI. The CDR3 bases are TGTGCCAGCTCACCTAAGGACAGAAAACCTACTGAAGAGACCCAGTACTTC. Residues: CASSPKDRKPTEETQYF.

This chain joins TRBV7-8 and TRBJ2-7; D gene ambiguous. CDR1 is SGHVS, CDR2 FQNEAQ, per germline. CDR3 size: 12 residues. The V end was cut by 5 bases, the J end by 4 bases, with 9 bases between. CDR3 loop: CASSLTEYEQYF. The CDR3 bases are TGTGCCAGCAGCCTCACGGAGTACGAGCAGTACTTC.

The chain has TRBV30 and TRBJ2-7, with TRBD1 matching 9 bases. This CDR3 contains 15 residues. Trimming at V came to 5 bases and at J to 1 base, leaving 9 bases not matched to a gene. The V gene's germline CDR1 is GTSNPN and CDR2 SVGIG (reference sequence). CDR3 region: CAWVRGDRVSYEQYF. The DNA of the CDR3 is TGTGCCTGGGTACGTGGGGACAGGGTTTCCTACGAGCAGTACTTC.

The rearrangement uses TRBV19 and TRBJ2-3; no definite D call. Trimming pared 1 base from V and 3 bases from J, leaving 5 bases between. The germline V gene encodes CDR1 LNHDA and CDR2 SQIVND (reference sequence). The CDR3 is 13 amino acids. CDR3: CASSIARTDTQYF. The CDR3 DNA is TGTGCCAGTAGTATAGCGAGAACAGATACGCAGTATTTT.

The chain has TRBV27 and TRBJ1-4; tentatively, D is TRBD1 (6 bases). In germline, CDR1 is MNHEY, CDR2 SMNVEV (reference sequence). The CDR3 length is 13 residues. The V end was cut by 7 bases, the J end by 5 bases, with 11 bases between. The CDR3 nucleotides are TGTGCCAGCAAGGACAGACCGAATGAAAAACTGTTTTTT. Its protein is CASKDRPNEKLFF.

The chain uses TRBV15 and TRBJ1-4; 7 bases align to TRBD1. J lost 3 bases, V lost 5 bases, and 6 bases had no gene match. CDR3 size: 15 residues. The germline V gene encodes CDR1 LNHNV and CDR2 YYDKDF (reference sequence). CDR3 residues: CATSGPGQPNEKLFF. CDR3 sequence (DNA): TGTGCCACCAGCGGACCGGGACAGCCTAATGAAAAACTGTTTTTT.

This chain uses TRBV27 with TRBJ1-6, with 7 bases matching TRBD1. From germline, CDR1 is MNHEY and CDR2 SMNVEV (reference sequence). V dropped 10 bases and J dropped 7; count of bases not matched to a gene: 10. The CDR3 loop spans 14 amino acids. CDR3 nucleotide sequence: TGTGCCACTACAACCGGGACAGTAAATTCACCCCTCCACTTT. Protein product: CATTTGTVNSPLHF.

This clone was found a few times. The junction does not match germline at one end; this may be a read error. The J gene is TRBJ2-1, the V gene TRBV7-7; maybe TRBD2 (6 bases). CDR3 length: 15 residues. Germline CDR1 SSHAT, CDR2 FNYEAQ (reference sequence). CDR3 sequence reads: CASSLVEGLAGEQFF. The CDR3 coding sequence is TGTGCTAGCAGCTTAGTAGAGGGACTGGCGGGGGAGCAGTTCTTC.

The chain's CDR3 is CSARGGTEAFF. CDR3 DNA sequence: TGCAGTGCTAGAGGGGGCACTGAAGCTTTCTTT. The chain links TRBV20-1 to TRBJ1-1, with D uncertain. The length of the CDR3 is 11 residues. Germline CDR1 and CDR2: DFQATT and SNEGSKA (reference sequence). V shed 1 base and J shed 4 bases, with 4 bases lying between them.

A remark on this clone: This sample also contains other DNA sequences that code for the same CDR3. The rearrangement joins TRBV2 to TRBJ2-1; D not certain. In germline, CDR1 is SNHLY, CDR2 FYNNEI. V lost 4 bases to trimming and J lost 5 bases, with 9 bases between them. The CDR3 has 13 amino acids. The DNA of the CDR3 is TGTGCCAGCAGTGTGAGCCGAGACAATGAGCAGTTCTTC. Its protein product is CASSVSRDNEQFF.

This clone is a singleton in its sample. CDR3 protein: CASSLYGSPRETQYF. CDR3 DNA: TGTGCCAGCAGCTTATACGGGAGCCCTCGAGAGACCCAGTACTTC. V usage is TRBV5-4 and J usage is TRBJ2-5; tentative D call: TRBD2 (6 bases). This CDR3 region has 15 residues. Trimming removed 2 bases at V and 4 bases at J, with 15 bases between. Germline values: CDR1 SGHNT, CDR2 YYREEE (reference sequence).